This TCR beta chain was observed in a study of blood T cell repertoires in COVID-19. Across the whole study: Sample material is recorded as cDNA or gDNA derived from T cells, B-cell-depleted T cells, or PBMCs.

In the original workflow: How many nucleated cells were present was estimated from reference gene primer amplification. Generated by immunoSEQ multiplex PCR, the TCRdb table keeps only in-frame clones and is missing some. V and J calls and clone size come straight from that table; D and trimming were deduced from the DNA. The data show fewer than 300,000 clones, around 90% seen once. V lost 9 bases to trimming and J lost 8 bases, with 14 bases between them. This CDR3 has 13 residues. CDR1 and CDR2 (germline): SNHLY, FYNNEI. This TCR derives from a woman in her twenties or thirties who had recovered from COVID-19. The sequencing sample was made of PBMCs or T cells enriched from blood (not recorded which). The chain couples TRBV2 to TRBJ1-6, with D perhaps TRBD1 (5 bases). In DNA, the CDR3 is TGTGCCAGTACGCTCAGGGTGGATTCACCCCTCCACTTT. Amino acid sequence: CASTLRVDSPLHF.